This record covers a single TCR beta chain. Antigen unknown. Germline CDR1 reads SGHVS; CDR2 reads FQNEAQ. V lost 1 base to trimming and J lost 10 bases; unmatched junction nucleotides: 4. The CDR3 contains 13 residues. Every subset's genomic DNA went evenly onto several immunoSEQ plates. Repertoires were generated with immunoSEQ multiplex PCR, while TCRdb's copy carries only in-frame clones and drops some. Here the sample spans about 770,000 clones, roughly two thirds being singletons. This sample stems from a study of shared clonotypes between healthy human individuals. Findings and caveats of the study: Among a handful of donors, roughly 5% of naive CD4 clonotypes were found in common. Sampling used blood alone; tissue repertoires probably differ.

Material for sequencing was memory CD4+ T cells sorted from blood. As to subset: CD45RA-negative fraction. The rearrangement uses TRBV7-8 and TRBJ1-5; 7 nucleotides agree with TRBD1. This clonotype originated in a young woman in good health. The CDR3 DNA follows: TGTGCCAGCAGCTTAGAACAGGGGAGCCCCCAGCATTTT. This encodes CASSLEQGSPQHF.